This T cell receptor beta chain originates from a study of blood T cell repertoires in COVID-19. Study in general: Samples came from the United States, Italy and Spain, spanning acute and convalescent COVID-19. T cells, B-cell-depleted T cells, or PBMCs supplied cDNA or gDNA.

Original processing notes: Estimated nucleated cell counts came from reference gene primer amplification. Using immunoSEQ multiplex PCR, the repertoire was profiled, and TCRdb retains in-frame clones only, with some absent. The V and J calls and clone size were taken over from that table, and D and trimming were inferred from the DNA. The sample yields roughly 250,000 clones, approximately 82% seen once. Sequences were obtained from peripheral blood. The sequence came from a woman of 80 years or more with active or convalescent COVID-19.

As DNA, the CDR3 is TGCGCCAGCAGCTTGGCGGCTAGTTCGGGCACAGATACGCAGTATTTT. Translation gives CASSLAASSGTDTQYF. The chain links TRBV5-1 to TRBJ2-3, with D unclear. Germline V gene data show CDR1 as SGHRS and CDR2 as YFSETQ. CDR3 size: 16 residues. The V end was cut by 0 bases, the J end by 1 base, with 12 bases between.